The entry below gives a single T cell receptor (beta chain) sequence along with its context. This sample is drawn from a study of cytomegalovirus exposure and HLA in healthy donors. This PCR relied on a set of 60 Vbeta primers and 13 Jbeta primers. Sequencing used immunoSEQ multiplex PCR; TCRdb keeps in-frame clones, though not all of them. The table records a few hundred thousand clones, around 83% of them present only once. Trimming removed 1 base from V and 3 bases from J; junction bases left unmatched: 3. The CDR3 length is 14 residues. CDR1 is SGHDN and CDR2 is FVKESK in the germline V gene. The receptor's source is a girl aged 10 to 17 in good health and CMV-seronegative. Sequenced sample: PBMCs. The chain combines TRBV14 with TRBJ2-7, with 7 positions matching TRBD1. CDR3 amino acids: CASSQGTGDYEQYF. The CDR3 bases are TGTGCCAGCAGCCAAGGTACAGGGGACTACGAGCAGTACTTC. The complete variable domain, with remaining parts taken from reference TRBV14 and TRBJ2-7, reads EAGVTQFPSHSVIEKGQTVTLRCDPISGHDNLYWYRRVMGKEIKFLLHFVKESKQDESGMPNNRFLAERTGGTYSTLKVQPAELEDSGVYFCASSQGTGDYEQYFGPGTRLTVT.